Below, 29 T cell receptor beta chains from the same sample are listed, as sequenced in a study of blood T cell repertoires in COVID-19. Assay used: immunoSEQ multiplex PCR; TCRdb lists only in-frame clones, some missing. The sample comprises 180,000 or so clones, 80% to 90% of which are singletons, and roughly 8% rests with the top ten. Sequencing was carried out using peripheral blood. All receptors come from a man between 60 and 75 years old with acute or convalescent COVID-19.

This chain joins TRBV18 and TRBJ1-2, with D perhaps TRBD1 (5 bases). V was pared by 2 bases and J by 1 base, with 14 bases between. This CDR3 is 16 amino acids long. Germline V gives CDR1 KGHSH, CDR2 LQKENI. DNA of the CDR3: TGTGCCAGCTCACCAGGTGGGGCAAGTTTTAACTATGGCTACACCTTC. Its protein product is CASSPGGASFNYGYTF.

This clone occurred once. The rearrangement joins TRBV27 to TRBJ2-7; a weak D match, TRBD1 (6 bases). V was pared by 3 bases and J by 2 bases, with 11 bases between. The germline V gene encodes CDR1 MNHEY and CDR2 SMNVEV (reference sequence). This CDR3 is 14 amino acids long. As DNA, the CDR3 is TGTGCCAGCAGTTTGGCAGGGGTGACCTACGAGCAGTACTTC. Amino acids: CASSLAGVTYEQYF.

Written as DNA, the CDR3 is TGTGCCAGCAGCTTAGCGGGACAGCCACTTGGAAACACCATATATTTT. Amino acids: CASSLAGQPLGNTIYF. J is TRBJ1-3 and V is TRBV11-1, with TRBD1 matching 7 bases. This CDR3 is built from 16 residues. Unmatched junction bases numbered 5, after V lost 0 bases and J lost 3 bases. Germline-derived CDR1 and CDR2 are SGHAT and FQDESV (reference sequence).

V is TRBV19 and J is TRBJ1-5, with 12 bases lining up with TRBD1. Germline trimming cut 5 bases from V and 4 bases from J; bases unmatched to any gene: 6. The CDR3 has 16 amino acids. CDR1 is LNHDA and CDR2 is SQIVND in the germline V gene (reference sequence). The CDR3 DNA is TGTGCCAGTAGTGCCCGGGACAGGGGGCTGAATCAGCCCCAGCATTTT. Residues: CASSARDRGLNQPQHF. The whole variable domain, filled in from reference TRBV19 and TRBJ1-5, reads DGGITQSPKYLFRKEGQNVTLSCEQNLNHDAMYWYRQDPGQGLRLIYYSQIVNDFQKGDIAEGYSVSREKKESFPLTVTSAQKNPTAFYLCASSARDRGLNQPQHFGDGTRLSIL.

This chain connects TRBV29-1 to TRBJ2-1; D is ambiguous. CDR1 is SQVTM, CDR2 ANQGSEA, per germline. V gave up 4 bases and J gave up 0 bases, with 10 bases separating them. This CDR3 has 14 amino acids. This CDR3 reads CSVAGRSSYNEQFF. The CDR3 region has the DNA TGCAGCGTTGCCGGCCGGAGCTCCTACAATGAGCAGTTCTTC.

The genes are TRBV5-1 and TRBJ1-4, with unresolved D. This CDR3 spans 14 amino acids. Germline V gene data show CDR1 as SGHRS and CDR2 as YFSETQ. V shed 3 bases and J shed 7 bases, with 13 bases lying between them. CDR3 amino acids: CASSSTVTGEKLFF. In nucleotides, the CDR3 is TGCGCCAGCAGCTCGACTGTAACGGGTGAAAAACTGTTTTTT.

The chain is built from TRBV28 and TRBJ2-3; possible D gene TRBD2, 5 bases. Looked up from germline, CDR1 is MDHEN and CDR2 is SYDVKM. V was pared by 0 bases and J by 4 bases, with 8 bases between. The CDR3 spans 14 residues. CDR3 residues: CASSLWLAPDTQYF. DNA of the CDR3: TGTGCCAGCAGTTTATGGCTAGCCCCAGATACGCAGTATTTT. The whole variable domain, filled in from reference TRBV28 and TRBJ2-3, reads DVKVTQSSRYLVKRTGEKVFLECVQDMDHENMFWYRQDPGLGLRLIYFSYDVKMKEKGDIPEGYSVSREKKERFSLILESASTNQTSMYLCASSLWLAPDTQYFGPGTRLTVL.

CDR3 sequence (DNA): TGTGCCAGCACTGGACAGGGGAGGACTGAAGCTTTCTTT. The encoded protein is CASTGQGRTEAFF. V and J are TRBV6-5 and TRBJ1-1, with 9 bases that match TRBD1. The CDR3 spans 13 residues. Trimming cost V 7 bases and J 5 bases; bases outside gene matches: 5. CDR1 and CDR2 from the germline V gene are MNHEY and SVGAGI.

This clone was seen more than once but under ten times. This chain joins TRBV9 and TRBJ2-3, with TRBD2 identical over 9 bases. In germline, CDR1 is SGDLS, CDR2 YYNGEE. V was clipped by 0 bases and J by 1 base; unmatched bases: 3. CDR3 size: 16 residues. The CDR3 loop is CASSVVAGGGTDTQYF. In DNA, the CDR3 is TGTGCCAGCAGCGTAGTGGCGGGAGGGGGCACAGATACGCAGTATTTT.

This chain links TRBV7-3 with TRBJ1-1; D perhaps matches TRBD1 (5 bases). V lost 5 bases and J 0 bases, leaving 7 bases between the germline ends. The V gene's germline CDR1 is SGHTA and CDR2 FQGTGA. This CDR3 is built from 13 residues. Written as DNA, the CDR3 is TGTGCCAGCAGCCGACAGTTGAACACTGAAGCTTTCTTT. Translating gives CASSRQLNTEAFF.

The genes are TRBV28 and TRBJ1-5; TRBD1 might be the D (6 bases). This CDR3 has 15 amino acids. Germline-derived CDR1 and CDR2 are MDHEN and SYDVKM. V lost 8 bases and J 1 base, leaving 15 bases between the germline ends. CDR3 region: CASGGEGVSNQPQHF. The CDR3 DNA is TGTGCCAGCGGGGGAGAGGGGGTCAGCAATCAGCCCCAGCATTTT. Variable domain in full (rest from reference TRBV28 and TRBJ1-5): DVKVTQSSRYLVKRTGEKVFLECVQDMDHENMFWYRQDPGLGLRLIYFSYDVKMKEKGDIPEGYSVSREKKERFSLILESASTNQTSMYLCASGGEGVSNQPQHFGDGTRLSIL.

The chain links TRBV9 to TRBJ2-2, with a weak D call TRBD2 (5 bases). The CDR3 spans 14 residues. V shed 2 bases and J shed 1 base, with 6 bases lying between them. Looked up from germline, CDR1 is SGDLS and CDR2 is YYNGEE. CDR3 DNA sequence: TGTGCCAGCAGCGTGGCGGGGAACACCGGGGAGCTGTTTTTT. This sequence encodes CASSVAGNTGELFF.

The chain has TRBV5-1 and TRBJ2-3; 8 nucleotides align to TRBD2. The V segment lost 4 bases and the J segment 0 bases; nucleotides outside the gene matches: 4. In germline, CDR1 is SGHRS, CDR2 YFSETQ. CDR3 length: 15 residues. CDR3 sequence: CASSITSGSTDTQYF. The CDR3 coding sequence is TGCGCCAGCAGCATTACTAGCGGTAGCACAGATACGCAGTATTTT. The entire variable domain, with the rest obtained from reference TRBV5-1 and TRBJ2-3, is as follows: KAGVTQTPRYLIKTRGQQVTLSCSPISGHRSVSWYQQTPGQGLQFLFEYFSETQRNKGNFPGRFSGRQFSNSRSEMNVSTLELGDSALYLCASSITSGSTDTQYFGPGTRLTVL.

This clone was detected only once. The chain recombines TRBV6-5 with TRBJ1-6; the D gene is possibly TRBD1 (5 bases). CDR1 MNHEY and CDR2 SVGAGI come from the germline V gene. V was shortened by 6 bases and J by 7 bases, with 13 bases between the two germline ends. The CDR3 totals 14 residues. The CDR3 sequence is CASRPRDWNSPLHF. Written as DNA, the CDR3 is TGTGCCAGCAGGCCCAGGGATTGGAATTCACCCCTCCACTTT.

The V call is TRBV19, the J call TRBJ1-6; 11 nucleotides line up with TRBD1. Losses at the gene ends were 5 bases for V and 0 bases for J; bases not matched to a gene: 6. Germline V CDR1 and CDR2: LNHDA, SQIVND (reference sequence). The CDR3 is 18 amino acids. The CDR3: CASSLGQGASSYNSPLHF. CDR3 sequence (DNA): TGTGCCAGTAGTCTCGGACAGGGGGCGAGCTCCTATAATTCACCCCTCCACTTT.

V is TRBV6-6 and J is TRBJ1-2; 7 nucleotides align to TRBD1. Looked up from germline, CDR1 is MNHNY and CDR2 is SVGAGI (reference sequence). V was pared by 6 bases and J by 7 bases, with 5 bases of the junction left unmatched. The CDR3 loop spans 12 amino acids. In DNA, the CDR3 is TGTGCCAGCAGACCCGGACAGGTTGGCTACACCTTC. Encoded protein: CASRPGQVGYTF.

J is TRBJ1-4 and V is TRBV6-5, with 8 bases identical to TRBD1. This CDR3 contains 13 residues. J lost 7 bases, V lost 5 bases, and 3 bases had no gene match. Germline lookup yields CDR1 MNHEY and CDR2 SVGAGI. CDR3 DNA sequence: TGTGCCAGCAGTAGGACAGGGTTTGAAAAACTGTTTTTT. Its protein is CASSRTGFEKLFF.

The V gene is TRBV7-3, the J gene TRBJ2-6; the match to TRBD1 covers 8 bases. Germline values: CDR1 SGHTA, CDR2 FQGTGA. The CDR3 length is 17 residues. Losses at the gene ends were 5 bases for V and 7 bases for J; bases not matched to a gene: 13. The CDR3 spells CASSLTGTGPQANVLTF. The DNA of the CDR3 is TGTGCCAGCAGCCTGACCGGGACAGGACCTCAAGCCAACGTCCTGACTTTC.

This clone was picked up one time. The V gene is TRBV11-2, the J gene TRBJ1-4; D is possibly TRBD1 (6 bases). The V end was cut by 1 base, the J end by 10 bases, with 13 bases between. The germline V gene has CDR1 SGHAT and CDR2 FQNNGV. This CDR3 is built from 14 residues. The CDR3 DNA sequence: TGTGCCAGCAGCTTAGGGGACACCTACGGAAAACTGTTTTTT. The encoded protein is CASSLGDTYGKLFF.

DNA for the CDR3: TGCGCCAGCAGCCAGGCGACTAGCGGGACAGACTACGAGCAGTACTTC. This translates into CASSQATSGTDYEQYF. The chain employs TRBV4-1 and TRBJ2-7, with 11 nucleotides matching TRBD2. The CDR3 length is 16 residues. Germline trimming cut 3 bases from V and 3 bases from J; bases unmatched to any gene: 7. Germline V gene data show CDR1 as MGHRA and CDR2 as YSYEKL.

V and J are TRBV28 and TRBJ1-2; D may be TRBD1 (6 bases). From germline, CDR1 is MDHEN and CDR2 SYDVKM. V gave up 5 bases and J gave up 6 bases, with 13 bases separating them. This CDR3 contains 13 residues. CDR3 bases: TGTGCCAGCAGTCTCAATCACAGGGATGGCTACACCTTC. Translated: CASSLNHRDGYTF.

This clone was counted only a few times. The chain combines TRBV6-5 with TRBJ1-2; tentative D call: TRBD1 (5 bases). This CDR3 is built from 13 residues. The germline V gene has CDR1 MNHEY and CDR2 SVGAGI. V lost 2 bases and J 1 base, leaving 5 bases between the germline ends. The CDR3 nucleotides are TGTGCCAGCAGTTACGACAGTAACTATGGCTACACCTTC. It specifies CASSYDSNYGYTF.

V and J are TRBV5-3 and TRBJ2-2; TRBD2 might be the D (5 bases). TRBV5-3 is treated as an ORF (open reading frame) with a function not yet certain. CDR3 length equals 17 residues. V lost 3 bases, J lost 1 base, and 16 bases lay in between. The CDR3 region is CARSSRTGRGNTGELFF. The CDR3 nucleotides are TGTGCCAGAAGCTCCAGAACCGGACGGGGGAACACCGGGGAGCTGTTTTTT.

The genes are TRBV2 and TRBJ2-1, with D perhaps TRBD2 (5 bases). The CDR3 is 15 residues long. Germline CDR1 and CDR2: SNHLY and FYNNEI. The V end lost 6 bases, the J end lost 0 bases, and 12 bases lay between the germline ends. CDR3 sequence reads: CASRAGTRSYNEQFF. CDR3 coding DNA: TGTGCCAGCAGGGCGGGTACACGCTCCTACAATGAGCAGTTCTTC. The full variable domain, completed using reference TRBV2 and TRBJ2-1, is EPEVTQTPSHQVTQMGQEVILRCVPISNHLYFYWYRQILGQKVEFLVSFYNNEISEKSEIFDDQFSVERPDGSNFTLKIRSTKLEDSAMYFCASRAGTRSYNEQFFGPGTRLTVL.

This clone was counted at least ten times. The chain joins TRBV28 to TRBJ1-5; D may be TRBD1 (6 bases). V was trimmed by 6 bases and J by 2 bases, leaving 14 bases between them. The CDR3 has 15 residues. Germline CDR1 and CDR2: MDHEN and SYDVKM. The CDR3 nucleotides read TGTGCCAGCAGCCTCTCCGCAGGGGGCAATCAGCCCCAGCATTTT. Translated, it gives CASSLSAGGNQPQHF.

The chain joins TRBV2 to TRBJ2-5, with TRBD2 matching over 9 bases. There are 16 residues in the CDR3. Germline loops: CDR1 SNHLY, CDR2 FYNNEI. The V segment lost 2 bases and the J segment 6 bases; nucleotides outside the gene matches: 10. CDR3 loop: CASSEKRREGQKTQYF. The CDR3, as DNA: TGTGCCAGCAGTGAAAAGCGGCGGGAGGGCCAGAAGACCCAGTACTTC.

This clone showed up just a few times. This chain joins TRBV19 and TRBJ1-5; D unresolved. Germline V gives CDR1 LNHDA, CDR2 SQIVND (reference sequence). CDR3 length equals 13 residues. Trimming took off 6 bases at V and 5 bases at J, with 11 bases between the two ends. The CDR3 nucleotides are TGTGCCAGTAGCAACAGCCCTTATCAGCCCCAGCATTTT. This sequence encodes CASSNSPYQPQHF.

V is TRBV19 and J is TRBJ2-1, with D maybe TRBD2 (5 bases). Germline V gene lookup returns CDR1 LNHDA and CDR2 SQIVND (reference sequence). Deletions cut 7 bases from V and 2 bases from J, with 15 bases between. The CDR3 consists of 15 residues. The CDR3 sequence is CASIARGRTYNEQFF. In DNA, the CDR3 is TGTGCCAGTATCGCCCGGGGAAGAACCTACAATGAGCAGTTCTTC.

The V call is TRBV30, the J call TRBJ2-1; 7 bases match TRBD1. Germline V gene data show CDR1 as GTSNPN and CDR2 as SVGIG (reference sequence). The junction had 2 bases not matched to a gene; V was cut back by 2 bases and J by 4 bases. The CDR3 has 13 residues. For the CDR3, the DNA is TGTGCCTGGAGTCGACAGGGTTACAATGAGCAGTTCTTC. Translated, it gives CAWSRQGYNEQFF.